This T cell receptor (beta chain) originates from a study of blood T cell repertoires in COVID-19. Looking at the study overall: Researchers got acute and convalescent COVID-19 samples from the United States, Italy and Spain.

TCRdb's table, derived via immunoSEQ multiplex PCR, lists solely in-frame clones and lacks some. The table lists about 49,000 clones, 75% to 80% of them singletons. The J segment lost 7 bases and the V segment lost 8 bases, leaving 4 bases of the junction unmatched. In germline, CDR1 is KGHDR, CDR2 SFDVKD. The CDR3 is 13 amino acids. The receptor was isolated from a man in his sixties or seventies with active or convalescent COVID-19. The sequencing input was peripheral blood. The J gene is TRBJ2-2, the V gene TRBV24-1, with 9 bases matching TRBD1. Here the CDR3 DNA reads TGTGCCACCACCGGACAGGGGAACGGGGAGCTGTTTTTT. Its translation is CATTGQGNGELFF.